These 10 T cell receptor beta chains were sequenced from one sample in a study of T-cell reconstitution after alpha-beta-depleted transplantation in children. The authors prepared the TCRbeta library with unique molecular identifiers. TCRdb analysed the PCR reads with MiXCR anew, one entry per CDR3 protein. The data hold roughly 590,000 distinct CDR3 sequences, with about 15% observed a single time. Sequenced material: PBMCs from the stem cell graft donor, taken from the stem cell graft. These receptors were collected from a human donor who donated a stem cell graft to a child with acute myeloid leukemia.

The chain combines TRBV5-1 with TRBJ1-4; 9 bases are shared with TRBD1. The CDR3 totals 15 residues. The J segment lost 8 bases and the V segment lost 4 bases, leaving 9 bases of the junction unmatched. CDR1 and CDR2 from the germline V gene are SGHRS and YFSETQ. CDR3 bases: TGCGCCAGCAGCCAATCCGGGACAGGGCGCGAAAAACTGTTTTTT. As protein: CASSQSGTGREKLFF.

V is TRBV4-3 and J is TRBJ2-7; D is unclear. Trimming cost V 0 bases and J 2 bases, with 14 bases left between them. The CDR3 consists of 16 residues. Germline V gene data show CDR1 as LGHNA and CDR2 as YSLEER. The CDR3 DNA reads TGCGCCAGCAGCCAAGAACTATCCCGGAACGCCTACGAGCAGTACTTC. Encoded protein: CASSQELSRNAYEQYF.

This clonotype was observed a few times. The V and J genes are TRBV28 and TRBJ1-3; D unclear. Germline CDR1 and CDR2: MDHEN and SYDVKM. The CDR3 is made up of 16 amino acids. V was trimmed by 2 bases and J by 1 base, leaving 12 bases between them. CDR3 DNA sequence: TGTGCCAGCAGTTTACCGGGTAGGAGGTCTGGAAACACCATATATTTT. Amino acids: CASSLPGRRSGNTIYF.

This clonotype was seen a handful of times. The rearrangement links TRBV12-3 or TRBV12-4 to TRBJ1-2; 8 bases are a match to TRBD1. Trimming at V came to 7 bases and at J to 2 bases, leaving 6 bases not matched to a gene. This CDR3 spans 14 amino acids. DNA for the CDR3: TGTGCCAGCACCCGGACAGGGAGAAACTATGGCTACACCTTC. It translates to CASTRTGRNYGYTF.

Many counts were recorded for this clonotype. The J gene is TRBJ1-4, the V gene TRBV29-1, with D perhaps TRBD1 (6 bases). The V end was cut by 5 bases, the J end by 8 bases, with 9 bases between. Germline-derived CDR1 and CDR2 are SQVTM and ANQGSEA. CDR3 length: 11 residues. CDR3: CSVKGGEKLFF. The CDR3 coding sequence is TGCAGCGTTAAAGGGGGGGAAAAACTGTTTTTT.

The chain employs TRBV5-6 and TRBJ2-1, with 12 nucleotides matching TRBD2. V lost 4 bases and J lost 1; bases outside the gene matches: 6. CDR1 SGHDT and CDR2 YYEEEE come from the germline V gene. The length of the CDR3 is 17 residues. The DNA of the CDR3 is TGTGCCAGCAGCGCCTACCTAGCGGGGGGGTCCTACAATGAGCAGTTCTTC. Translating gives CASSAYLAGGSYNEQFF.

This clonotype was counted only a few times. CDR3 sequence (DNA): TGTGCCTGGAGTGTAGGGGCGTCGCGCAATCAGCCCCAGCATTTT. Amino acid sequence: CAWSVGASRNQPQHF. The chain carries TRBV30 and TRBJ1-5; tentatively, D is TRBD1 (5 bases). V was pared by 0 bases and J by 2 bases, with 11 bases between. Germline V lookup: CDR1 GTSNPN, CDR2 SVGIG (reference sequence). There are 15 residues in the CDR3.

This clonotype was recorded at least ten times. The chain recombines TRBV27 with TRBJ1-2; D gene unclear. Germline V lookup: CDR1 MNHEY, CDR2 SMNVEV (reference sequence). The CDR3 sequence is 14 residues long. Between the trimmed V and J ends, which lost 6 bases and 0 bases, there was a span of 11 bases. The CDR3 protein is CASSPRSANYGYTF. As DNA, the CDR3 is TGTGCCAGCAGCCCTCGTAGTGCTAACTATGGCTACACCTTC.

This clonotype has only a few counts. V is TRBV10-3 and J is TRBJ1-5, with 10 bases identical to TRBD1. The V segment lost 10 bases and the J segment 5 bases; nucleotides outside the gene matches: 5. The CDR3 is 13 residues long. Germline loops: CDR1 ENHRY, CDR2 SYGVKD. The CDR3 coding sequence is TGTGCCACCGGGACAGGGGCGGATCAGCCCCAGCATTTT. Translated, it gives CATGTGADQPQHF.

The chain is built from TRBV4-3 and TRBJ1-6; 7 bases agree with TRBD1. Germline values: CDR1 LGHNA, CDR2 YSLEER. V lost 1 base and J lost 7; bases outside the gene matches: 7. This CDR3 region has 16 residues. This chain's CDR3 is CASSQGLTGQNSPLHF. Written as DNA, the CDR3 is TGCGCCAGCAGCCAAGGTTTGACAGGGCAAAATTCACCCCTCCACTTT.